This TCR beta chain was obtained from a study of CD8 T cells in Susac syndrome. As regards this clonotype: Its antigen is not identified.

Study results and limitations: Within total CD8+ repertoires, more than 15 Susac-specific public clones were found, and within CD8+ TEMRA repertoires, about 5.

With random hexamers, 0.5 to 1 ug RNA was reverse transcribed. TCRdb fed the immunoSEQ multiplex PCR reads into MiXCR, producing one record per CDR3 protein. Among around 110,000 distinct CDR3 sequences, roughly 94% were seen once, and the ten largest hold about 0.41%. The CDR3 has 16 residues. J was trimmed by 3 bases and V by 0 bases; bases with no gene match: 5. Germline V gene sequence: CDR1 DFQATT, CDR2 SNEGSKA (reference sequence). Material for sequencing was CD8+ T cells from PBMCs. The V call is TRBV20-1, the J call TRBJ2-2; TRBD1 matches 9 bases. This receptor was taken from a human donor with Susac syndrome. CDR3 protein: CSARDATGGDTGELFF. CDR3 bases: TGCAGTGCTAGAGATGCGACAGGGGGGGACACCGGGGAGCTGTTTTTT.